The entry that follows covers one TCR beta chain sequence. What it binds is not known. The PCR contained 60 Vbeta and 13 Jbeta primers. Data came from immunoSEQ multiplex PCR; TCRdb stores just in-frame clones and leaves some out. The sample shows nearly 110,000 clones, around 80% of them seen only once. This record belongs to a study of cytomegalovirus exposure and HLA in healthy donors. Study-level results: Links to common viral pathogens appeared, in a later analysis, for several of the most significant clusters. TCR beta V- and J-gene trimming, according to a later analysis, was linked to a missense DCLRE1C variant. The classifier was said to identify cytomegalovirus status with high specificity and sensitivity. Accurate predictions that matched the HLA-A and HLA-B alleles of most subjects were reportedly made from TCR beta sequences.

V was shortened by 7 bases and J by 5 bases, with 14 bases between the two germline ends. Germline CDR1 is MDHEN and CDR2 is SYDVKM. This CDR3 is 13 amino acids long. Input material: PBMCs. This receptor was identified in a man aged 55 to 70 in good health and CMV-seronegative. The chain joins TRBV28 to TRBJ1-1; maybe TRBD1 (5 bases). CDR3: CASTFKGRTEAFF. For the CDR3, the DNA is TGTGCCAGCACGTTTAAGGGGAGGACTGAAGCTTTCTTT.